These 6 T cell receptor beta chains originate from one sample sequenced in a study of cytomegalovirus exposure and HLA in healthy donors. It was with 60 Vbeta and 13 Jbeta primers that the PCR ran. Method: immunoSEQ multiplex PCR; TCRdb's copy keeps in-frame clones and lacks some. The listing records about 88,000 clones. The sample comprised PBMCs. The receptors were sampled from a girl under 18 in good health and CMV-seropositive.

The chain employs TRBV4-3 and TRBJ2-5; TRBD2 matches at 7 bases. CDR1 is LGHNA, CDR2 YSLEER, per germline. This CDR3 has 13 amino acids. V lost 6 bases to trimming and J lost 2 bases; unmatched junction nucleotides: 3. In DNA, the CDR3 is TGCGCCAGCAGTCCGGGACTACAAGAGACCCAGTACTTC. Translating it yields CASSPGLQETQYF.

The chain has TRBV4-3 and TRBJ1-4; D possibly corresponds to TRBD1 (6 bases). Trimming stripped 0 bases from V and 6 bases from J, with 14 bases between. This CDR3 comprises 16 residues. Germline CDR1 reads LGHNA; CDR2 reads YSLEER. In DNA, the CDR3 is TGCGCCAGCAGCCAAGAAGAAACGACAGGTGATGAAAAACTGTTTTTT. This codes for CASSQEETTGDEKLFF.

V and J are TRBV13 and TRBJ1-2, with D uncertain. The V end lost 3 bases, the J end lost 1 base, and 9 bases lay between the germline ends. Germline assignment: CDR1 PRHDT and CDR2 FYEKMQ (reference sequence). This CDR3 region has 14 residues. CDR3 coding DNA: TGTGCCAGCAGCTTCACAGATGATAACTATGGCTACACCTTC. Its protein is CASSFTDDNYGYTF.

Regarding this clone: Mismatch with germline at one junction end may stem from a read error. Other nucleotide sequences in the sample specify the same CDR3. The chain uses TRBV9 and TRBJ1-6, with a tentative D call TRBD1 (6 bases). The germline V gene encodes CDR1 SGDLS and CDR2 YYNGEE. The CDR3 extends over 14 amino acids. Written as DNA, the CDR3 is TGTGCCAGCAGCTCCCGCGGGGGGCTGACACCCCTACACTTT. Protein sequence: CASSSRGGLTPLHF.

V usage is TRBV14 and J usage is TRBJ1-1, with 10 bases lining up with TRBD1. With 6 bases clipped from V and 4 bases from J, the junction kept 8 bases outside the gene matches. This CDR3 comprises 15 residues. Germline loops: CDR1 SGHDN, CDR2 FVKESK. The CDR3 DNA reads as TGTGCCAGCAGTTACGGGACAGGGGACCCCACTGAAGCTTTCTTT. It yields the protein CASSYGTGDPTEAFF.

This chain uses TRBV6-5 with TRBJ1-2; TRBD1 matches 9 bases. Looked up from germline, CDR1 is MNHEY and CDR2 is SVGAGI. The CDR3 has 15 residues. Trimming at V came to 6 bases and at J to 3 bases, leaving 8 bases not matched to a gene. CDR3 in DNA: TGTGCCAGCAGCTCGCCGGGACAGGGAGACTATGGCTACACCTTC. Protein product: CASSSPGQGDYGYTF.